This TCR beta chain was documented in a study of blood T cell repertoires in COVID-19. Study overall: The study drew acute and convalescent COVID-19 samples from the United States, Italy and Spain. Sample material is recorded as cDNA or gDNA derived from T cells, B-cell-depleted T cells, or PBMCs.

Germline loops: CDR1 LGHNA, CDR2 YSLEER. Trimming shortened V by 4 bases and J by 0 bases, and 13 bases separated the two germline ends. This CDR3 spans 17 amino acids. As handled by the study authors: Nucleated cell counts were estimated from reference gene primer amplification. Clones were read by immunoSEQ multiplex PCR, and TCRdb kept only the in-frame ones, dropping some. V and J calls and clone size come straight from that table; D and trimming were deduced from the DNA. The sample lists around 100,000 clones, under 90% seen once, with 10% to 15% in the top ten. Of note for this clone: Other DNA sequences in this sample translate to the same CDR3.

The sample comprised peripheral blood. This chain joins TRBV4-3 and TRBJ1-6; possible D gene TRBD1, 5 bases. This clonotype was obtained from a human donor in a cohort sampled during active or convalescent COVID-19. The CDR3 coding sequence is TGCGCCAGCAGCCTGGCCGGGGGAAGCTCCTATAATTCACCCCTCCACTTT. Translating gives CASSLAGGSSYNSPLHF.